This T cell receptor (beta chain) was found in a study of T cell responses to AZD1222 COVID-19 vaccine. Sequencing used immunoSEQ multiplex PCR; TCRdb keeps in-frame clones, though not all of them. The profile covers 160,000 or so clones, with around 87% appearing a single time and roughly 9.1% taken by the ten largest. CDR1 and CDR2 from the germline V gene are SGDLS and YYNGEE. V lost 6 bases and J 8 bases, leaving 38 bases between the germline ends. The CDR3 length is 20 residues. This receptor was obtained from an adult who received the AZD1222 COVID-19 vaccine. The sequencing here drew on peripheral blood, taken 28 days after the second AZD1222 dose. The chain employs TRBV9 and TRBJ1-2, with D tentatively TRBD1 (6 bases). CDR3 in amino acids: CASTPVLFLDSVVLAGGYTF. CDR3 DNA sequence: TGTGCCAGCACCCCAGTCCTCTTTTTGGACAGCGTTGTCCTAGCGGGAGGCTACACCTTC. The full variable domain, completed using reference TRBV9 and TRBJ1-2, is DSGVTQTPKHLITATGQRVTLRCSPRSGDLSVYWYQQSLDQGLQFLIQYYNGEERAKGNILERFSAQQFPDLHSELNLSSLELGDSALYFCASTPVLFLDSVVLAGGYTFGSGTRLTVV.